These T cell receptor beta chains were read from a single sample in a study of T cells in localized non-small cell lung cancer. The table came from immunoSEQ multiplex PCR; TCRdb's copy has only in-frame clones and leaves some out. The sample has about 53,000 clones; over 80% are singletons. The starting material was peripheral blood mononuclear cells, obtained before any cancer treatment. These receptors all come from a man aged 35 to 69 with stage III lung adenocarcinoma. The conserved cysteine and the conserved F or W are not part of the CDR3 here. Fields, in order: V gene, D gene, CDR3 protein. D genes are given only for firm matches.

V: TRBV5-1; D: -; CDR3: ASSPSLLGSSYNEQF
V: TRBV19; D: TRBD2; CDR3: ASIRGAGGLDEQF
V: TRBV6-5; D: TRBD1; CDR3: ASSSRDRDYNEQF
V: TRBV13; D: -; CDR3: ASSLRGRVRPNEQF
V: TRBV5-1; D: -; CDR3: ASSLGLMVADTQY
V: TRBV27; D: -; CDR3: ASSLFSGDNQPQH
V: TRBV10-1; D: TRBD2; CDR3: ASSGTSGLGEQF
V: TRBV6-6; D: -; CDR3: ASSSWTVNYEQY
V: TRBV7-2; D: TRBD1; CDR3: ASSLQGVRGYT
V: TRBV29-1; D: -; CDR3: SVVRADPYEQY
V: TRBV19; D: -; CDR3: ASSIRGNADTEAF
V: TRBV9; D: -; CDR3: ASSVDPTTGELF
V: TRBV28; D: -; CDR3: ASSPPGAGEQY
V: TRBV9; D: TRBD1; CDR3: ASSGPGQEGYEQY
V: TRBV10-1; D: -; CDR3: ASNGGLGEKLF
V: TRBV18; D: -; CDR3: ASSPGAGRTSEQY
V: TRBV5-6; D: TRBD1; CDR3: ASSLWTGQNVQH
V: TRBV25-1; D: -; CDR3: ASKYWAVNQPQH
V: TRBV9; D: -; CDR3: ASSVGIATNEKLF
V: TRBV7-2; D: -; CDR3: ASSLKPGGYEQY
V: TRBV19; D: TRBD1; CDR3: ASSDPGTGDQPQH
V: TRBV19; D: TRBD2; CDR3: ASSLRGLAGHDSYEQY
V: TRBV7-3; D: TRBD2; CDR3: ASSPTAGLAGSAYNEQF
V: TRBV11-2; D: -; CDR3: ASSLGAGNQPQH
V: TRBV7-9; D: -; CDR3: ASSLALGQPSNTEAF
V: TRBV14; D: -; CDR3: ASSQVWGRHYEQY
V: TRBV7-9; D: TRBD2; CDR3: ASSFRLAGGPDTQY
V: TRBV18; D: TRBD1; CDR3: ASSLSGTGFYEQY
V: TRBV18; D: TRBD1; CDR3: ASSPPGQGNYGYT
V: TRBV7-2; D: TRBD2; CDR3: ASWGGRAADTQY
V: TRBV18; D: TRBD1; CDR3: ASSPGQGLNTEAF
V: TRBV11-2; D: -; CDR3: ASSLLQERNTEAF
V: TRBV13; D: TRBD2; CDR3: ASSSSGIPGEQY
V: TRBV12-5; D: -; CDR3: ASRVSGANVLT
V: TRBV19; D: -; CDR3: ASSMGSGAYNEQF
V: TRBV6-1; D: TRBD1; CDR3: ASTDRGLGKLF